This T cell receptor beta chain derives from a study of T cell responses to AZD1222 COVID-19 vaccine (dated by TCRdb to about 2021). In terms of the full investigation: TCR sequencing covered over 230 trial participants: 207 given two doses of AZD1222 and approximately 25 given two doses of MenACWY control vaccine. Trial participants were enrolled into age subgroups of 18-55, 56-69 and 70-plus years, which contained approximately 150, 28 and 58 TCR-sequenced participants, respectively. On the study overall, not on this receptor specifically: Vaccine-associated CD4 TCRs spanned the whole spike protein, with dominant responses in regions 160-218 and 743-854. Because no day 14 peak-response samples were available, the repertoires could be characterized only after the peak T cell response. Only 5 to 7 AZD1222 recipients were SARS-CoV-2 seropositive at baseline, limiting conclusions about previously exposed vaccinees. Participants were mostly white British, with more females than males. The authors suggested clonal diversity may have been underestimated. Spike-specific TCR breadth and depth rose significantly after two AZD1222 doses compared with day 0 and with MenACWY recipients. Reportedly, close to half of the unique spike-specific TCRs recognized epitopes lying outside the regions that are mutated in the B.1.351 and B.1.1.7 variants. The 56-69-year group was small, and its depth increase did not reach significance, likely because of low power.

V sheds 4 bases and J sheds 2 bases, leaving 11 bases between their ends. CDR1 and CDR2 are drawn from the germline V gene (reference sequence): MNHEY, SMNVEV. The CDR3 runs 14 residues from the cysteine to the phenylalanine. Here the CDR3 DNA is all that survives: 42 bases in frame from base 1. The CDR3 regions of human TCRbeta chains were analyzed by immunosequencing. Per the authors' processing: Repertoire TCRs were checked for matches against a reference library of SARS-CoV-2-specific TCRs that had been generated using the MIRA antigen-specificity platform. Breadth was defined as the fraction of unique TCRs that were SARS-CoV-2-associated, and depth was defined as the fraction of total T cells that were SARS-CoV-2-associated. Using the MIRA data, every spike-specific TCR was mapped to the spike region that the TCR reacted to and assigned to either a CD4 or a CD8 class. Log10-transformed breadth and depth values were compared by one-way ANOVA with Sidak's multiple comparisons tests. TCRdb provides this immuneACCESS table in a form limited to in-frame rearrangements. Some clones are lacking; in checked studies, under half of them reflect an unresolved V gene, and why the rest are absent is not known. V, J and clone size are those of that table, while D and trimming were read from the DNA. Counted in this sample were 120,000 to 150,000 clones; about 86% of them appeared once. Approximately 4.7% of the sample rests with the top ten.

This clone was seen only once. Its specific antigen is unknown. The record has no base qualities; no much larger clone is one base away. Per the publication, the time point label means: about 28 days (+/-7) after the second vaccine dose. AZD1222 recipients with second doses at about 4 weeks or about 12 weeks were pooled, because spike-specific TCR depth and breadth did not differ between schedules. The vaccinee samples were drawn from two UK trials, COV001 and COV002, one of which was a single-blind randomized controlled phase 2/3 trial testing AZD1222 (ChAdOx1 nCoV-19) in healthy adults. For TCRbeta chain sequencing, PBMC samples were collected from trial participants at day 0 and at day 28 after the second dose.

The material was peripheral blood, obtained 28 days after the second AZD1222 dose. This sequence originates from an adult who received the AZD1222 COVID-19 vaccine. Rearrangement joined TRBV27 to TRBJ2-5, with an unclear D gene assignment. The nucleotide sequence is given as TGTGCCAGCAGTTCAAGGGCAACTCAAGAGACCCAGTACTTC. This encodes CASSSRATQETQYF.